One sample yielded the 13 T cell receptor beta chains listed below, sequenced in a study of shared clonotypes between healthy human individuals. Sequencing was performed with immunoSEQ multiplex PCR; in TCRdb, only in-frame clones are kept and a portion is missing. The sample has about 480,000 clones, approximately 79% seen once; the top ten hold about an eighth. The sequencing input was PBMCs. All receptors derive from a woman aged 35 to 49 in good health. Some clones in this sample may be carry-over from other donors' samples.

This clone was counted once. V usage is TRBV6-5 and J usage is TRBJ2-1; TRBD2 aligns across 9 bases. The CDR3 runs 16 residues. J gave up 7 bases and V 1 base, and 8 bases lay outside the gene matches. The germline V gene has CDR1 MNHEY and CDR2 SVGAGI. The CDR3 loop is CASSYLSGGSGNEQFF. CDR3 in DNA: TGTGCCAGCAGTTACTTGAGCGGGGGGTCGGGGAATGAGCAGTTCTTC.

This clone was counted a few times. The V gene is TRBV5-1, the J gene TRBJ2-7; maybe TRBD1 (6 bases). The V gene lost 5 bases and the J gene lost 6 bases, with 21 bases spanning the gap. Germline V gene data show CDR1 as SGHRS and CDR2 as YFSETQ. This CDR3 has 15 residues. This CDR3 reads CASSRDNNPGAEQYF. The CDR3 region has the DNA TGCGCCAGCAGTAGGGACAACAACCCTGGGGCCGAGCAGTACTTC. Together with reference TRBV5-1 and TRBJ2-7, the CDR3 gives the full variable domain: KAGVTQTPRYLIKTRGQQVTLSCSPISGHRSVSWYQQTPGQGLQFLFEYFSETQRNKGNFPGRFSGRQFSNSRSEMNVSTLELGDSALYLCASSRDNNPGAEQYFGPGTRLTVT.

Only a few counts were recorded for this clone. The chain combines TRBV7-9 with TRBJ1-1, with 7 bases identical to TRBD1. Germline CDR1 is SEHNR and CDR2 is FQNEAQ (reference sequence). The CDR3 runs to 12 residues. V shed 1 base and J 12 bases; nucleotides not matched to a gene: 5. This CDR3 is CASSLGMGQTFF. CDR3 bases: TGTGCCAGCAGCTTAGGGATGGGACAGACTTTCTTT.

The chain recombines TRBV10-3 with TRBJ1-1; tentative D call: TRBD1 (5 bases). CDR1 ENHRY and CDR2 SYGVKD come from the germline V gene. CDR3 size: 16 residues. Trimming removed 5 bases at V and 1 base at J, with 17 bases between. CDR3 nucleotides: TGTGCCATCAGTCCCCGCGCAGGGCCCCCGAACACTGAAGCTTTCTTT. Residues: CAISPRAGPPNTEAFF.

The V call is TRBV2, the J call TRBJ2-5; 9 bases match TRBD1. The V segment lost 5 bases and the J segment 7 bases; nucleotides outside the gene matches: 17. CDR1 SNHLY and CDR2 FYNNEI come from the germline V gene. There are 17 residues in the CDR3. CDR3 coding DNA: TGTGCCAGCAGTACGGACAGGGGCTTGCCACCCCCTGGGACCCAGTACTTC. Amino acids: CASSTDRGLPPPGTQYF.

There are a few counts of this clone. This chain's CDR3 is CASSQDVGGWGYGYTF. The CDR3 DNA sequence: TGTGCCAGCAGCCAAGATGTCGGGGGCTGGGGCTATGGCTACACCTTC. The chain uses TRBV14 and TRBJ1-2, with D perhaps matching TRBD1 (6 bases). With 0 bases removed from V and 4 bases from J, the gap between germline ends came to 15 bases. Germline V gene lookup returns CDR1 SGHDN and CDR2 FVKESK. This CDR3 has 16 amino acids.

The rearrangement joins TRBV4-1 to TRBJ2-1; tentatively, D is TRBD1 or TRBD2 (5 bases each). CDR3 size: 13 residues. Looked up from germline, CDR1 is MGHRA and CDR2 is YSYEKL. The V and J ends lost 1 base and 9 bases respectively, with 10 bases between them. This chain's CDR3 is CASSQASGAEQFF. The CDR3 bases are TGCGCCAGCAGCCAAGCGTCCGGGGCTGAGCAGTTCTTC.

This chain connects TRBV5-1 to TRBJ2-1; D gene unclear. Germline V lookup: CDR1 SGHRS, CDR2 YFSETQ. V was trimmed by 7 bases and J by 1 base, leaving 12 bases between them. CDR3 size: 14 residues. The CDR3 DNA sequence: TGCGCCAGCGGGTTAGGGAATTCCTACAATGAGCAGTTCTTC. This gives the protein CASGLGNSYNEQFF.

The rearrangement joins TRBV19 to TRBJ2-3; the match to TRBD2 covers 7 bases. This CDR3 is built from 15 residues. Germline CDR1 is LNHDA and CDR2 is SQIVND (reference sequence). After removal of 4 bases from V and 3 bases from J, the junction contained 7 bases not matched to a gene. The CDR3 sequence: CASSNRGVRTDTQYF. The CDR3 DNA reads as TGTGCCAGTAGTAACCGGGGGGTGAGGACAGATACGCAGTATTTT.

The chain combines TRBV27 with TRBJ2-3; D might be TRBD2 (6 bases). With 6 bases removed from V and 0 bases from J, the gap between germline ends came to 10 bases. CDR3 size: 14 residues. Per the germline V gene, CDR1 is MNHEY and CDR2 is SMNVEV (reference sequence). In nucleotides, the CDR3 is TGTGCCAGCAGGGCGGGGCCTAGCACAGATACGCAGTATTTT. Amino acids: CASRAGPSTDTQYF.

Comment on this clone: Other DNA variants within this sample encode the same CDR3. The chain has TRBV2 and TRBJ2-3; 8 bases are a match to TRBD1. The germline gives CDR1 SNHLY, CDR2 FYNNEI. The CDR3 totals 14 residues. V shed 6 bases and J 3 bases; nucleotides not matched to a gene: 5. Here the CDR3 reads CASSGQGGTDTQYF. CDR3 nucleotide sequence: TGTGCCAGCAGCGGACAGGGTGGGACAGATACGCAGTATTTT. The full variable domain, completed using reference TRBV2 and TRBJ2-3, is EPEVTQTPSHQVTQMGQEVILRCVPISNHLYFYWYRQILGQKVEFLVSFYNNEISEKSEIFDDQFSVERPDGSNFTLKIRSTKLEDSAMYFCASSGQGGTDTQYFGPGTRLTVL.

This rearrangement joins TRBV30 to TRBJ2-3; 7 bases are shared with TRBD1. CDR1 and CDR2 from the germline V gene are GTSNPN and SVGIG (reference sequence). The CDR3 loop spans 15 amino acids. The V gene end was trimmed by 6 bases and the J gene end by 3 bases; junction bases not matched to a gene: 12. The CDR3 spells CACSYRDRVTDTQYF. The CDR3 region has the DNA TGTGCCTGCAGCTACCGGGACAGAGTGACAGATACGCAGTATTTT.

This clone was detected only once. The chain employs TRBV5-6 and TRBJ2-5; a weak D match, TRBD2 (5 bases). This CDR3 spans 14 amino acids. Trimming left V 2 bases short and J 8 bases short, with 16 bases between. Germline lookup yields CDR1 SGHDT and CDR2 YYEEEE. Here the CDR3 DNA reads TGTGCCAGCAGCTTTAGCCCAGCCGGGGATACCCAGTACTTC. It encodes CASSFSPAGDTQYF.